The rows below give T cell receptor beta chains drawn from one sample of a study of blood T cell repertoires in COVID-19. The assay was immunoSEQ multiplex PCR, and TCRdb's table has in-frame clones only and misses some. The data hold about 110,000 clones, with less than 75% observed a single time. Sequencing used peripheral blood. These receptors all come from a woman aged 60 to 75 with acute or convalescent COVID-19. The CDR3 runs from the conserved cysteine through the conserved F or W. The D gene is left open where the match is weak. Some rows mark clone size as missing; the rest say once, few, many or name a class of expanded clone.

clone_size,j_call,cdr3_length,d_call,v_call,cdr3_aa,cdr3_nt
NA,TRBJ1-3,15,TRBD1,TRBV13,CASSPRTGSGNTIYF,TGTGCCAGCAGCCCACGGACAGGGAGTGGAAACACCATATATTTT
few,TRBJ2-7,14,NA,TRBV3-1/TRBV3-2,CASSPHSDGYEQYF,TGTGCCAGCAGCCCGCATAGCGACGGCTACGAGCAGTACTTC
NA,TRBJ2-5,13,NA,TRBV7-2,CASSPWASETQYF,TGTGCCAGCAGCCCATGGGCTTCAGAGACCCAGTACTTC
NA,TRBJ1-5,13,TRBD1,TRBV6-6,CATYTGGNQPQHF,TGTGCCACCTATACAGGGGGGAATCAGCCCCAGCATTTT
NA,TRBJ2-3,13,NA,TRBV4-3,CASSLGSPGTQYF,TGCGCCAGCAGCCTCGGGAGCCCAGGTACGCAGTATTTT
NA,TRBJ2-2,17,TRBD2,TRBV11-2,CASSFPSGGRNTGELFF,TGTGCCAGCAGCTTCCCTAGCGGGGGGCGGAACACCGGGGAGCTGTTTTTT
NA,TRBJ2-2,13,NA,TRBV11-3,CASSTLNTGELFF,TGTGCCAGCAGCACTCTTAACACCGGGGAGCTGTTTTTT
few,TRBJ1-1,12,NA,TRBV3-1/TRBV3-2,CASSSPGTEAFF,TGTGCCAGCAGCTCCCCCGGTACTGAAGCTTTCTTT
NA,TRBJ2-1,18,TRBD2,TRBV27,CASTSMELGLLRFGEQFF,TGTGCCAGCACCTCGATGGAACTGGGACTACTCAGGTTCGGAGAGCAGTTCTTC
NA,TRBJ1-2,12,NA,TRBV7-2,CASSLDGTGYTF,TGTGCCAGCAGCTTAGACGGTACTGGCTACACCTTC
NA,TRBJ1-2,16,NA,TRBV18,CASSPSPSRKYYGYTF,TGTGCCAGCTCACCATCCCCATCGCGGAAATATTATGGCTACACCTTC
NA,TRBJ1-3,14,TRBD1,TRBV28,CASSSGQAGNTIYF,TGTGCCAGCAGTTCAGGACAGGCTGGAAACACCATATATTTT
once,TRBJ1-1,14,NA,TRBV10-3,CAIRNEGGNTEAFF,TGTGCCATCAGGAATGAAGGGGGGAACACTGAAGCTTTCTTT
many,TRBJ1-1,15,TRBD1,TRBV9,CASSVATGGGSEAFF,TGTGCCAGCAGCGTAGCTACAGGGGGCGGGTCTGAAGCTTTCTTT
many,TRBJ2-1,12,TRBD2,TRBV7-3,CASSLAESKQFF,TGTGCCAGCAGCCTAGCGGAATCTAAGCAGTTCTTC
NA,TRBJ1-1,13,TRBD1,TRBV12-3/TRBV12-4,CASSRDRWDEAFF,TGTGCCAGCAGCAGGGACAGGTGGGATGAAGCTTTCTTT
NA,TRBJ1-5,15,TRBD1,TRBV6-6,CASSAGTGGNQPQHF,TGTGCCAGCAGTGCCGGGACAGGGGGTAATCAGCCCCAGCATTTT
few,TRBJ2-7,14,NA,TRBV7-9,CASSFGGMSDEQYF,TGTGCCAGCAGCTTCGGAGGAATGTCGGACGAGCAGTACTTC
NA,TRBJ1-5,13,NA,TRBV12-3/TRBV12-4,CASSLFAGQPQHF,TGTGCCAGCAGTTTATTCGCGGGACAGCCCCAGCATTTT
NA,TRBJ2-3,15,NA,TRBV7-3,CASSSLAGPKDTQYF,TGTGCCAGCAGCTCATTGGCGGGGCCCAAGGATACGCAGTATTTT
NA,TRBJ1-2,15,NA,TRBV7-2,CASSFRQLSNYGYTF,TGTGCCAGCAGCTTCCGACAGCTTTCTAACTATGGCTACACCTTC
NA,TRBJ1-2,14,TRBD1,TRBV5-4,CASSAPGQGYGYTF,TGTGCCAGCAGCGCACCGGGACAGGGCTATGGCTACACCTTC
few,TRBJ1-2,14,NA,TRBV4-3,CASSQDSGSNGYTF,TGCGCCAGCAGCCAGGATTCGGGGTCTAATGGCTACACCTTC
medium-sized,TRBJ2-7,14,NA,TRBV7-9,CASSTGQGRREQYF,TGTGCCAGCAGCACGGGGCAGGGGCGGCGCGAGCAGTACTTC
once,TRBJ1-4,15,NA,TRBV10-2,CASSEQGATNEKLFF,TGCGCCAGCAGTGAACAAGGAGCAACTAATGAAAAACTGTTTTTT
NA,TRBJ2-1,15,NA,TRBV6-5,CASSKGESSYNEQFF,TGTGCCAGCAGCAAAGGGGAAAGCTCCTACAATGAGCAGTTCTTC
NA,TRBJ1-2,15,NA,TRBV9,CASTERDTANYGYTF,TGTGCCAGCACCGAACGGGACACTGCTAACTATGGCTACACCTTC
NA,TRBJ2-7,14,NA,TRBV7-9,CASSLGTVSYEQYF,TGTGCCAGCAGCTTAGGGACAGTCTCCTACGAGCAGTACTTC
NA,TRBJ2-7,14,TRBD1,TRBV10-3,CAISPRDSSYEQYF,TGTGCCATCAGTCCCCGGGACAGCTCCTACGAGCAGTACTTC